A selection of T cell receptor beta chains follows, all from one sample in a study of vaccination effects on CD4 cells after COVID-19. Sequencing was performed with immunoSEQ multiplex PCR; in TCRdb, only in-frame clones are kept and a portion is missing. The repertoire holds about 79,000 clones, with roughly 80% as singletons. Their cognate antigens are unknown. The source material was CD4+ T cells from PBMCs cultured with HCoV-229E spike peptides, sampled before COVID-19 vaccination. Source of these receptors: a human donor who received a COVID-19 vaccine. Both conserved end residues are part of each CDR3. A D gene is named only where the DNA matches it firmly. A clone size is listed for some rows: how often the clone was seen (once, few, many), or a class if it is expanded.

>-|TRBJ2-3|-|TRBV5-1|15
TGCGCCAGCAGCTTGGCTCCGGAACTAGTCCGTACGCAGTATTTT
CASSLAPELVRTQYF
>-|TRBJ1-2|-|TRBV6-5|14
TGTGCCAGCAGGGGTGTGTGGGATGGAGCTGGCTACACCTTC
CASRGVWDGAGYTF
>-|TRBJ2-2|-|TRBV6-1|16
TGTGCCAGCAGTGAAGTTGGACCCCAAGTAGCCGGGGAGCTGTTTTTT
CASSEVGPQVAGELFF
>once|TRBJ1-4|-|TRBV5-1|15
TGCGCCAGCAGCTTATCAGGAGCAACTAATGAAAAACTGTTTTTT
CASSLSGATNEKLFF
>-|TRBJ1-1|TRBD1|TRBV27|13
TGTGCCAGCAGTTTAGACAGGGACACTGAAGCTTTCTTT
CASSLDRDTEAFF
>-|TRBJ2-5|-|TRBV3-1/TRBV3-2|12
TGTGCCAGCAGTTCACTGGGGGAGACCCAGTACTTC
CASSSLGETQYF
>-|TRBJ2-1|TRBD1|TRBV18|15
TGTGCCAGCTCACCGCAGGGGGTATCCTACAATGAGCAGTTCTTC
CASSPQGVSYNEQFF
>once|TRBJ2-5|TRBD2|TRBV5-1|16
TGCGCCAGCAGCCTGACCACTAGCGGGGGGGCGGAGACCCAGTACTTC
CASSLTTSGGAETQYF
>-|TRBJ1-3|-|TRBV5-1|16
TGCGCCAGCAGCTTCGGTCCAGGGATCGCTGGAAACACCATATATTTT
CASSFGPGIAGNTIYF
>-|TRBJ2-5|TRBD2|TRBV11-3|13
TGTGCCCGCGGCGGGGGGGGTCAAGAGACCCAGTACTTC
CARGGGGQETQYF
>-|TRBJ1-6|-|TRBV3-1/TRBV3-2|17
TGTGCCAGCAGCCGCACCCGTACTAGGGGCATTTATTCACCCCTCCACTTT
CASSRTRTRGIYSPLHF
>-|TRBJ2-5|-|TRBV7-2|14
TGTGCCAGCAGATTAACAGGGGGGGGAGAGACCCAGTACTTC
CASRLTGGGETQYF
>-|TRBJ2-2|-|TRBV6-1|14
TGTGCCAGCAGTGAAGTACCGCGCACCGGGGAGCTGTTTTTT
CASSEVPRTGELFF
>few|TRBJ1-1|-|TRBV5-1|14
TGCGCCAGCAGCTCGGGAGCATTCGGCACTGAAGCTTTCTTT
CASSSGAFGTEAFF
>-|TRBJ1-5|-|TRBV20-1|17
TGCAGTGCTAGTGGTCCGCTAGGGGGGCTTAGCAATCAGCCCCAGCATTTT
CSASGPLGGLSNQPQHF
>-|TRBJ1-2|-|TRBV18|14
TGTGCCAGCTCACCAGGAGCGGACCCTATAGGCTACACCTTC
CASSPGADPIGYTF
>-|TRBJ2-2|TRBD1|TRBV10-1|14
TGCGCCAGCACGAGGGACAGGGCTTCCGGGGAGCTGTTTTTT
CASTRDRASGELFF
>-|TRBJ1-1|TRBD1|TRBV7-9|16
TGTGCCAGCAGTGGGGCAAGGACAGGCTTGAACACTGAAGCTTTCTTT
CASSGARTGLNTEAFF
>-|TRBJ1-2|-|TRBV19|13
TGTGCCAGTAGTTTCGGCCTTAACTATGGCTACACCTTC
CASSFGLNYGYTF
>-|TRBJ1-2|-|TRBV29-1|10
TGCAGCGTTGGGCCAGATGGCTACACCTTC
CSVGPDGYTF
>once|TRBJ1-2|-|TRBV3-1/TRBV3-2|13
TGTGCCAGCAGCCCGGCACTGAACTATGGCTACACCTTC
CASSPALNYGYTF
>few|TRBJ1-2|-|TRBV6-5|13
TGTGCCAGCAGGGGATACCCTAACTATGGCTACACCTTC
CASRGYPNYGYTF
>-|TRBJ2-5|TRBD2|TRBV3-1/TRBV3-2|14
TGTGCCAGCAGCCAAGGGCGGGGGTTGAAGACCCAGTACTTC
CASSQGRGLKTQYF
>-|TRBJ2-1|-|TRBV5-1|16
TGCGCCAGCAGCCCTAGGCAGGCGGGGTTCTACAATGAGCAGTTCTTC
CASSPRQAGFYNEQFF
>-|TRBJ1-5|-|TRBV27|13
TGTGCCAGCAGTTTGCGTAGCAATCAGCCCCAGCATTTT
CASSLRSNQPQHF
>few|TRBJ1-5|-|TRBV7-8|14
TGTGCCAGCAGCTCTCGGACAGTTAATCAGCCCCAGCATTTT
CASSSRTVNQPQHF
>-|TRBJ2-2|TRBD1|TRBV2|16
TGTGCCAGCAGTGAACAGGGAGTCAGGGGGCACGGGGAGCTGTTTTTT
CASSEQGVRGHGELFF
>-|TRBJ2-5|TRBD1|TRBV11-2|14
TGTGCCAGCAGCTACACGACAGGGGAAGAGACCCAGTACTTC
CASSYTTGEETQYF
>-|TRBJ1-4|TRBD1|TRBV3-1/TRBV3-2|16
TGTGCCAGCAGCCCACCCTCAGGGGGGGGTAATGAAAAACTGTTTTTT
CASSPPSGGGNEKLFF
>-|TRBJ2-1|-|TRBV19|11
TGTGCCAGTAGTATTTGGAGTGAGCAGTTCTTC
CASSIWSEQFF
>-|TRBJ1-1|-|TRBV2|14
TGTGCCAGCAGTGTCCGACTGGGAAACACTGAAGCTTTCTTT
CASSVRLGNTEAFF
>-|TRBJ1-6|-|TRBV19|12
TGTGCCAGTAGTATCGGGAATTCACCCCTCCACTTT
CASSIGNSPLHF
>-|TRBJ1-4|TRBD1|TRBV10-3|14
TGTGCCACTCAAGACAGGGCAACTAATGAAAAACTGTTTTTT
CATQDRATNEKLFF
>-|TRBJ2-1|TRBD2|TRBV24-1|17
TGTGCCACCAGTGATCTAAGCCCTAGCGGGGGGTTTAATGAGCAGTTCTTC
CATSDLSPSGGFNEQFF
>-|TRBJ1-2|-|TRBV19|13
TGTGCCAGTAGTACCTCGGGGGGTGCTGGCTACACCTTC
CASSTSGGAGYTF
>few|TRBJ1-5|TRBD1|TRBV9|14
TGTGCCAGCGGCCCCGGGACAGGGATCCAGCCCCAGCATTTT
CASGPGTGIQPQHF
>-|TRBJ1-3|TRBD1|TRBV7-2|18
TGTGCCAGCAGCTTATTACGGGACAGGTTAACCTCTGGAAACACCATATATTTT
CASSLLRDRLTSGNTIYF
>-|TRBJ2-3|TRBD2|TRBV6-2/TRBV6-3|17
TGTGCCAGCAGCCGCCATCAGACTAGCGGGGCGAAAGATACGCAGTATTTT
CASSRHQTSGAKDTQYF
>once|TRBJ1-2|-|TRBV7-2|13
TGTGCCAGCAGCCCACAGGGTAACTATGGCTACACCTTC
CASSPQGNYGYTF
>-|TRBJ2-1|TRBD1|TRBV6-5|12
TGTGCCAGCAGTAACACTGACAGGGGGCAGTTCTTC
CASSNTDRGQFF
>-|TRBJ2-1|-|TRBV7-2|15
TGTGCCAGCAGCCCACGTGGTGGGGCCGGGAATGAGCAGTTCTTC
CASSPRGGAGNEQFF
>few|TRBJ2-5|TRBD1|TRBV12-3/TRBV12-4|13
TGTGCCAGCAGCACCGGGACAGTTGAGACCCAGTACTTC
CASSTGTVETQYF